This T cell receptor (beta chain) was recorded in a study of CD8+ T cells in alopecia areata. Sequencing relied on a cDNA template that was reverse transcribed from extracted RNA. Clones were sequenced by immunoSEQ multiplex PCR, and TCRdb holds only the in-frame ones, with some missing. The sample has about 130,000 clones; approximately 58% are singletons. Study-wide results and limits: Sequences from scalp samples also cover resident alphabeta T cells of normal skin.

V was pared by 3 bases and J by 3 bases, with 4 bases between. This CDR3 region has 11 residues. Germline V gene data show CDR1 as SGHRS and CDR2 as YFSETQ. The table lists this clone with a few counts. The antigen is undetermined. Sorting separated CD4+ and CD8+ T cells out of PBMCs. The V and J genes are TRBV5-1 and TRBJ2-7; D ambiguous. This TCR was recovered from a human donor with alopecia areata. Sequences were derived from CD4+ T cells sorted from blood, sampled at week 0. CDR3 coding DNA: TGCGCCAGCAGCTCAGACTACGAGCAGTACTTC. It codes for CASSSDYEQYF.